The rows below give T cell receptor beta chains drawn from one sample of a study of regulatory T cells in long-lasting Graves disease. One entry per CDR3 protein, called by TCRdb with MiXCR from the multiplex PCR reads. The sample has about 290,000 distinct CDR3 sequences, 22% seen once; the top ten hold 56%. Material: peripheral blood mononuclear cells (PBMCs), obtained when the disease was refractory, from a patient treated with antithyroid drugs. The receptors here all came from a female donor with Graves disease. The CDR3 runs from the conserved cysteine through the conserved F or W. D genes are given only for firm matches. Clone size is given for some rows only: seen once, a few or many times, or a class if the clone is expanded.

j_call d_call clone_size cdr3_length v_call cdr3_nt cdr3_aa
TRBJ2-1 TRBD1 - 15 TRBV6-4 TGTGCCAGCAGTATTGGGACAGGGGGTAATAATGAGCAGTTCTTC CASSIGTGGNNEQFF
TRBJ2-6 TRBD2 - 17 TRBV25-1 TGTGCTCCAAGGTGGGGCAGCGGGGGGCCTGGGGCCAACGTCCTGACTTTC CAPRWGSGGPGANVLTF
TRBJ1-4 TRBD1 - 19 TRBV5-1 TGTGCCAGCAGCGACCTTCCTCCGGGACAGGGAAGAGGAGGGGAAAAACTGTTTTTT CASSDLPPGQGRGGEKLFF
TRBJ1-5 - many 15 TRBV12-3/TRBV12-4 TGTGCCAGCAGTCCGGACTCCTTGCCTAATCAGCCCCAGCATTTT CASSPDSLPNQPQHF
TRBJ2-1 TRBD2 once 17 TRBV3-1 TGTGCCAGCAGCCATGTCACACTAGCGGGAGTTTGGAATGAGCAGTTCTTC CASSHVTLAGVWNEQFF
TRBJ2-5 TRBD1 many 14 TRBV28 TGTGCCAGCAGAAAGGGACAGAACCAAGAGACCCAGTACTTC CASRKGQNQETQYF
TRBJ1-6 - few 12 TRBV6-1 TGTGCCAGCCGGGACACCAATTCACCCCTCCACTTT CASRDTNSPLHF
TRBJ2-7 - - 13 TRBV6-2/TRBV6-3 TGTGCCAGCAGTTATGGGGAATCCTACGAGCAGTACTTC CASSYGESYEQYF
TRBJ1-5 TRBD1 - 14 TRBV19 TGTGCCAGTAGTTCACAGGGGGGCAATCAGCCCCAGCATTTT CASSSQGGNQPQHF
TRBJ2-1 TRBD2 - 19 TRBV20-1 TGCAGTGCCCGGGGGACTAGCGGGAGGACGCCACCTACCTACAATGAGCAGTTCTTC CSARGTSGRTPPTYNEQFF
TRBJ1-2 - - 10 TRBV28 TGTGCCAGCAGCTTTCGTGGCTACACCTTC CASSFRGYTF
TRBJ2-6 - many 17 TRBV28 TGTGCCAGCAGTTTCAAATCGTTGGGCGCCGGGGCCAACGTCCTGACTTTC CASSFKSLGAGANVLTF
TRBJ2-7 TRBD1 - 14 TRBV12-3/TRBV12-4 TGTGCCAGCAGTAGACAGGGGGCGAACTACGAGCAGTACTTC CASSRQGANYEQYF
TRBJ2-5 - many 16 TRBV11-2 TGTGCCAGCAGCTTAGGGGGACCGCACGGGATGGAGACCCAGTACTTC CASSLGGPHGMETQYF
TRBJ2-7 TRBD2 - 16 TRBV20-1 TGCAGTGCTAGAGATAGCCCGGCGGGAGGACGATACGAGCAGTACTTC CSARDSPAGGRYEQYF